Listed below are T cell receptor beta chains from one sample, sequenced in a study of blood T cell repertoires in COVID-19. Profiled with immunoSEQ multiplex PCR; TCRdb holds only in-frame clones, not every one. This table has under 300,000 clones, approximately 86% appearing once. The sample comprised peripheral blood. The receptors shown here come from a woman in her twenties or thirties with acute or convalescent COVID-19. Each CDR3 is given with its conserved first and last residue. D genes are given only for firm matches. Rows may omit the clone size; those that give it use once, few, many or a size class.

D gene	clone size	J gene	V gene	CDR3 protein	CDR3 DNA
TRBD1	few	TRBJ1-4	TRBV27	CASSFSGRGHEKLFF	TGTGCCAGCAGTTTCTCGGGCAGGGGGCATGAAAAACTGTTTTTT
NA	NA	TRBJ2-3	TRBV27	CASSATTLIRTDTQYF	TGTGCCAGCAGTGCGACTACCCTAATCCGCACAGATACGCAGTATTTT
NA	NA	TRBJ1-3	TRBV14	CASSQDGRAISIRNTIYF	TGTGCCAGCAGCCAAGATGGCAGGGCCATATCCATCCGGAACACCATATATTTT
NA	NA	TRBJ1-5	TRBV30	CAWSSSGHSNQPQHF	TGTGCCTGGAGTAGTTCGGGACACAGCAATCAGCCCCAGCATTTT
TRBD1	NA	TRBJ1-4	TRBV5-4	CASSLDNRGSREKLFF	TGTGCCAGCAGCTTGGACAACAGGGGGTCAAGGGAAAAACTGTTTTTT
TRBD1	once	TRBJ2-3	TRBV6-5	CASRKGQGSTDTQYF	TGTGCCAGCAGGAAGGGACAGGGTAGCACAGATACGCAGTATTTT
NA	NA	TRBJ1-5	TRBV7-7	CASSFPDTEGRSNQPQHF	TGTGCTAGCAGCTTCCCTGACACCGAAGGGAGGAGCAATCAGCCCCAGCATTTT
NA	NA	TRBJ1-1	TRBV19	CASSPPGVGRTEAFF	TGTGCCAGTAGTCCCCCCGGGGTAGGTCGGACTGAAGCTTTCTTT
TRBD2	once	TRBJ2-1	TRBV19	CASSILAGGDNEQFF	TGTGCCAGTAGTATACTAGCGGGAGGGGACAATGAGCAGTTCTTC
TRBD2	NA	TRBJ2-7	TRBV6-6	CASSLPSGRAREQYF	TGTGCCAGCAGCCTACCAAGCGGGAGGGCGAGGGAGCAGTACTTC
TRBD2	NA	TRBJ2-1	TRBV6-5	CASSYREGGNEQFF	TGTGCCAGCAGTTACAGGGAGGGCGGGAATGAGCAGTTCTTC
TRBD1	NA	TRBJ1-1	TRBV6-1	CASSEVLGQGITEAFF	TGTGCCAGCAGTGAGGTTTTGGGACAGGGCATCACTGAAGCTTTCTTT
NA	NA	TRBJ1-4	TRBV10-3	CAISDGYREGEKLFF	TGTGCCATCAGTGACGGATACCGGGAGGGTGAAAAACTGTTTTTT
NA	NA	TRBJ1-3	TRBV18	CASSPKTGLSGNTIYF	TGTGCCAGCTCACCTAAGACAGGACTCTCTGGAAACACCATATATTTT
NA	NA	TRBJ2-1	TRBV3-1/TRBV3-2	CASSPLSGSYNEQFF	TGTGCCAGCAGCCCCCTCAGCGGCTCCTACAATGAGCAGTTCTTC
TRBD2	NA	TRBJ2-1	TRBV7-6	CASSRRLAGTYNEQFF	TGTGCCAGCAGCCGGCGACTAGCGGGTACCTACAATGAGCAGTTCTTC
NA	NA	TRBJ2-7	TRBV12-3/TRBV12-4	CASSYRGSYEQYF	TGTGCCAGCAGTTATAGGGGGTCCTACGAGCAGTACTTC
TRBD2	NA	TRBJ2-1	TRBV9	CASSVPSVAGGRGSYNEQFF	TGTGCCAGCAGCGTCCCGTCGGTAGCGGGAGGGCGGGGCTCCTACAATGAGCAGTTCTTC
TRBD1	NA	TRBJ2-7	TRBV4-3	CASSQDLLTGGTGNEQYF	TGCGCCAGCAGCCAAGACCTTCTTACAGGGGGCACTGGGAACGAGCAGTACTTC
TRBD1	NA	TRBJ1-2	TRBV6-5	CASWDRGLGGYTF	TGTGCCAGCTGGGACAGGGGATTAGGTGGCTACACCTTC
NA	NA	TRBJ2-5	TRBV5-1	CASTGSDQETQYF	TGCGCCAGCACAGGGTCTGACCAAGAGACCCAGTACTTC
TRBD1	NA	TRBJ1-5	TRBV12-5	CASGRTGLHSSNQPQHF	TGTGCTAGTGGACGGACAGGCCTCCATAGTAGCAATCAGCCCCAGCATTTT